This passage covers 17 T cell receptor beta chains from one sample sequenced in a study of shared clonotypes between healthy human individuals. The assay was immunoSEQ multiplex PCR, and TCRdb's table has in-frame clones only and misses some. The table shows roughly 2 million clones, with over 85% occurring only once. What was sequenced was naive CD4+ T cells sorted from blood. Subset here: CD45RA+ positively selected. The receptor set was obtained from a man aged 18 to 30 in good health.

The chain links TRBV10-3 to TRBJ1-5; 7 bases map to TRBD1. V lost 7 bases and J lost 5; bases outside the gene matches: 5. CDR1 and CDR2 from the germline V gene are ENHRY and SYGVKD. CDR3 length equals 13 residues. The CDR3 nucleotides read TGTGCCATCAAGGGGGCCGGGGATCAGCCCCAGCATTTT. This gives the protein CAIKGAGDQPQHF.

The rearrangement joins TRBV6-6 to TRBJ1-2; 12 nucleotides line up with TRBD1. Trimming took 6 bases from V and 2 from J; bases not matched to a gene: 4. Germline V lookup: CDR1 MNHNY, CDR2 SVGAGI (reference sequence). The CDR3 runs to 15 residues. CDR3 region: CASRSGQGANYGYTF. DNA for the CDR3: TGTGCCAGCAGGTCGGGACAGGGGGCGAACTATGGCTACACCTTC.

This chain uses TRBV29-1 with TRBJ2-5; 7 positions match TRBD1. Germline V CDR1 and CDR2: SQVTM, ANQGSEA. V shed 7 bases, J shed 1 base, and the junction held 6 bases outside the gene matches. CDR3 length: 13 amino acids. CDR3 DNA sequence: TGCAGCGCAAACAGGGGTCTCCAAGAGACCCAGTACTTC. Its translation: CSANRGLQETQYF.

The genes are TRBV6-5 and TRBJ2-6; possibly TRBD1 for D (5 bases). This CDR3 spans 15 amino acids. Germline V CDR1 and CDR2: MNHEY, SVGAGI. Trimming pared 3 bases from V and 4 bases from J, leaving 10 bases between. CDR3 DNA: TGTGCCAGCAGTTATACACAGGTCGGGGCCAACGTCCTGACTTTC. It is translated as CASSYTQVGANVLTF.

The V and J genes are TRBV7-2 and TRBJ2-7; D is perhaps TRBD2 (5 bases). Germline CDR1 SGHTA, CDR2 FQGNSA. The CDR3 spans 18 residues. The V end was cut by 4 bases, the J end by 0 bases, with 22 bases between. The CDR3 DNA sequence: TGTGCCAGCAGCTCCCCGAGCGGACCCCCGATGCGCTCCTACGAGCAGTACTTC. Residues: CASSSPSGPPMRSYEQYF. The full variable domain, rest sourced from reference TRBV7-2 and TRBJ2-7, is GAGVSQSPSNKVTEKGKDVELRCDPISGHTALYWYRQSLGQGLEFLIYFQGNSAPDKSGLPSDRFSAERTGGSVSTLTIQRTQQEDSAVYLCASSSPSGPPMRSYEQYFGPGTRLTVT.

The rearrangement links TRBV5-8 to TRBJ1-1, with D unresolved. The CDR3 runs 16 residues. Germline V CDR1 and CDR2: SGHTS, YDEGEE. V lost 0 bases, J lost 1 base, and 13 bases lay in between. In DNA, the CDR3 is TGTGCCAGCAGCTTGGCCGTTTTGGTTCGGAACACTGAAGCTTTCTTT. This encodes CASSLAVLVRNTEAFF. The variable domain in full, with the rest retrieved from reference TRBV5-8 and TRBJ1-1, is EAGVTQSPTHLIKTRGQQATLRCSPISGHTSVYWYQQALGLGLQFLLWYDEGEERNRGNFPPRFSGRQFPNYSSELNVNALELEDSALYLCASSLAVLVRNTEAFFGQGTRLTVV.

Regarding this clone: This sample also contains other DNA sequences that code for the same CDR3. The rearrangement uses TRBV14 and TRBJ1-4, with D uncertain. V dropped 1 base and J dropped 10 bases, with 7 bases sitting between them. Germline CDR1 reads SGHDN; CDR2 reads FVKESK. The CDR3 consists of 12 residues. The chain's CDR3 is CASSQGVGKLFF. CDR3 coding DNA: TGTGCCAGCAGCCAAGGGGTTGGAAAACTGTTTTTT.

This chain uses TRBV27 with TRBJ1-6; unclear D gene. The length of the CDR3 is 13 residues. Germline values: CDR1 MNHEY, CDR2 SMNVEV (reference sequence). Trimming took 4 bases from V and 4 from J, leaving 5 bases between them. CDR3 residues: CASSSWYNSPLHF. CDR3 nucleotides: TGTGCCAGCAGTTCTTGGTATAATTCACCCCTCCACTTT.

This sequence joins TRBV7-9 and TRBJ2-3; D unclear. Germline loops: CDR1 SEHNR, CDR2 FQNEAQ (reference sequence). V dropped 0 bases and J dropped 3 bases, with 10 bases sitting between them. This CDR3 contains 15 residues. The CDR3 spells CASSLALTRTDTQYF. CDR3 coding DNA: TGTGCCAGCAGCTTAGCGCTGACTCGTACAGATACGCAGTATTTT.

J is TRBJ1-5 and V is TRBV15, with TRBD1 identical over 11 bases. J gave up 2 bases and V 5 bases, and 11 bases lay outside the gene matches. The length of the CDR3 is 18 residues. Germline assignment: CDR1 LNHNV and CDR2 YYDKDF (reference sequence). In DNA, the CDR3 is TGTGCCACCAGCCACTATAAAGGACAGGGGGCTGGCAATCAGCCCCAGCATTTT. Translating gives CATSHYKGQGAGNQPQHF.

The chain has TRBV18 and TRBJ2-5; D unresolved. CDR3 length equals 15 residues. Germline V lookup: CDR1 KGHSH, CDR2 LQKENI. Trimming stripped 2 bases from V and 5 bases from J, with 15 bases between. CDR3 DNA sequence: TGTGCCAGCTCACCAAAGGACGCCTCGGCGGAGACCCAGTACTTC. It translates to CASSPKDASAETQYF.

This CDR3 reads CASSPLVTQNEQFF. The CDR3 DNA follows: TGTGCCAGCAGCCCCTTAGTCACACAGAATGAGCAGTTCTTC. This chain connects TRBV7-2 to TRBJ2-1, with unresolved D. There are 14 residues in the CDR3. V lost 5 bases, J lost 7 bases, and 15 bases lay in between. Germline values: CDR1 SGHTA, CDR2 FQGNSA.

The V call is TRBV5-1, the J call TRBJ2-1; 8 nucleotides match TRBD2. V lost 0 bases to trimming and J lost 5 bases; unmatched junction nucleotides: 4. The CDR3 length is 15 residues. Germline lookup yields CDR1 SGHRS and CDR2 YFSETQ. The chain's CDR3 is CASSLDGGAHNEQFF. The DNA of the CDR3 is TGCGCCAGCAGCTTGGACGGGGGGGCCCACAATGAGCAGTTCTTC.

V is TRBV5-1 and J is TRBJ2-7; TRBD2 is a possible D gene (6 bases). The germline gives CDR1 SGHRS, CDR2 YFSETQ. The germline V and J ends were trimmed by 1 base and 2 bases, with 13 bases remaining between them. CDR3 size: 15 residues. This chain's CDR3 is CASSLPRETPYEQYF. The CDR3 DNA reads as TGCGCCAGCAGCTTGCCCCGGGAGACACCCTACGAGCAGTACTTC.

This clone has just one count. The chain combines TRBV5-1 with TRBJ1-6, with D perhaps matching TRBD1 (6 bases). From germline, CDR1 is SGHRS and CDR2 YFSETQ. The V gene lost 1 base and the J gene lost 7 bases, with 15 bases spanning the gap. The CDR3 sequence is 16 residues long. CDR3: CASSLPGASSNSPLHF. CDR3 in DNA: TGCGCCAGCAGCTTGCCAGGGGCCAGTTCGAATTCACCCCTCCACTTT.

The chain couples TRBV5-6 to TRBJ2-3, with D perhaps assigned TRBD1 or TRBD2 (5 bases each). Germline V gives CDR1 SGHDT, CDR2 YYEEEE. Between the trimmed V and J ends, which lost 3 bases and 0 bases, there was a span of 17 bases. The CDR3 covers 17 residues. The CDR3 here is CASSWGPGFFSTDTQYF. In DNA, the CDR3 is TGTGCCAGCAGCTGGGGACCCGGGTTTTTCAGCACAGATACGCAGTATTTT. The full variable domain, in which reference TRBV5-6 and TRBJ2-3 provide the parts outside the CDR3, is DAGVTQSPTHLIKTRGQQVTLRCSPKSGHDTVSWYQQALGQGPQFIFQYYEEEERQRGNFPDRFSGHQFPNYSSELNVNALLLGDSALYLCASSWGPGFFSTDTQYFGPGTRLTVL.

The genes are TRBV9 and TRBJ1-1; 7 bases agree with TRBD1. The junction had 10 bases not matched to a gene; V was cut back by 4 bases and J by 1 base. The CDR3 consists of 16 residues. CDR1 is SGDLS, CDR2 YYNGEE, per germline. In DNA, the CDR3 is TGTGCCAGCAGCCTTGGACAGGAGGGGTGGAACACTGAAGCTTTCTTT. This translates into CASSLGQEGWNTEAFF.